The 25 T cell receptor beta chains reported below all come from one sample, sequenced in a study of response to subunit inactivated influenza vaccine. TCRdb re-called the RT-PCR reads with MiXCR, one entry per CDR3 protein. There are roughly 700,000 distinct CDR3 sequences in the sample; about 15% occur only once, and less than 7% lies in the top ten. This specimen consisted of PBMCs from blood, obtained less than 15 days before vaccination. These receptors were collected from a man aged 50 to 60 who received an inactivated influenza vaccine.

The V call is TRBV25-1, the J call TRBJ1-2; no reliable D call. V gave up 3 bases and J gave up 3 bases, with 14 bases separating them. Germline values: CDR1 MGHDK, CDR2 SYGVNS. The CDR3 is 15 amino acids. The CDR3 nucleotides are TGTGCCAGCAGTGACCCTGGACGGGAGGACTATGGCTACACCTTC. This sequence encodes CASSDPGREDYGYTF.

In its sample, this clonotype was seen many times. The J gene is TRBJ2-1, the V gene TRBV5-1; 12 bases agree with TRBD2. The V gene end was trimmed by 9 bases and the J gene end by 3 bases; junction bases not matched to a gene: 7. Per the germline V gene, CDR1 is SGHRS and CDR2 is YFSETQ. This CDR3 is 15 amino acids long. The CDR3: CATKTTSGSYNEQFF. CDR3 nucleotides: TGCGCCACCAAAACGACTAGCGGGAGCTACAATGAGCAGTTCTTC.

The chain combines TRBV12-3 or TRBV12-4 with TRBJ1-3; unclear D gene. The V end lost 8 bases, the J end lost 3 bases, and 11 bases lay between the germline ends. This CDR3 has 13 residues. The CDR3 spells CASVWGGGNTIYF. CDR3 sequence (DNA): TGTGCCAGCGTATGGGGTGGTGGAAACACCATATATTTT.

V is TRBV29-1 and J is TRBJ2-2, with D unclear. This CDR3 is built from 13 residues. Per germline, CDR1 SQVTM and CDR2 ANQGSEA. V was shortened by 3 bases and J by 2 bases, with 7 bases between the two germline ends. The DNA for the CDR3 is TGCAGCGTTGAGCGGCCAAACACCGGGGAGCTGTTTTTT. Its translation: CSVERPNTGELFF.

The chain carries TRBV15 and TRBJ2-3; D is possibly TRBD1 (6 bases). The ends were cut back, 2 bases at V and 0 bases at J, with 9 bases in the middle. The CDR3 covers 15 residues. The V gene's germline CDR1 is LNHNV and CDR2 YYDKDF (reference sequence). The chain's CDR3 is CATSRQGLSTDTQYF. CDR3 DNA: TGTGCCACCAGCAGACAGGGGTTAAGCACAGATACGCAGTATTTT. Looking up the rest from reference TRBV15 and TRBJ2-3 gives the full variable domain: DAMVIQNPRYQVTQFGKPVTLSCSQTLNHNVMYWYQQKSSQAPKLLFHYYDKDFNNEADTPDNFQSRRPNTSFCFLDIRSPGLGDTAMYLCATSRQGLSTDTQYFGPGTRLTVL.

This clonotype has just a few counts. The rearrangement uses TRBV3-1 and TRBJ2-7; D unclear. The CDR3 sequence is 14 residues long. Trimming shortened V by 4 bases and J by 0 bases, and 10 bases separated the two germline ends. Germline CDR1 is LGHDT and CDR2 is YNNKEL (reference sequence). CDR3 nucleotides: TGTGCCAGCAGCCCCCAGCGTTCCTCCTACGAGCAGTACTTC. It codes for CASSPQRSSYEQYF.

The V call is TRBV6-5, the J call TRBJ2-7; the D gene is possibly TRBD1 (5 bases). Germline CDR1 is MNHEY and CDR2 is SVGAGI. Trimming left V 0 bases short and J 1 base short, with 7 bases between. The CDR3 totals 14 residues. CDR3 region: CASSYSGASYEQYF. The CDR3 DNA reads as TGTGCCAGCAGTTACTCAGGGGCGTCCTACGAGCAGTACTTC.

This clonotype came up a few times. CDR3 DNA: TGTGCCAGCTTCACACAGGGGACCGGGGAGCTGTTTTTT. This encodes CASFTQGTGELFF. V is TRBV7-9 and J is TRBJ2-2, with TRBD1 identical over 7 bases. V trimming: 8 bases; J trimming: 5 bases; junction bases outside the gene matches: 5. Germline V gene sequence: CDR1 SEHNR, CDR2 FQNEAQ (reference sequence). The CDR3 extends over 13 amino acids.

V usage is TRBV19 and J usage is TRBJ1-5, with 11 bases lining up with TRBD1. The CDR3 has 14 amino acids. The junction had 2 bases not matched to a gene; V was cut back by 9 bases and J by 1 base. Germline V CDR1 and CDR2: LNHDA, SQIVND (reference sequence). CDR3 region: CASGQGASNQPQHF. CDR3 nucleotides: TGTGCCAGCGGACAGGGGGCGAGCAATCAGCCCCAGCATTTT.

The table lists this clonotype with a few counts. This chain links TRBV7-2 with TRBJ2-5, with 10 bases matching TRBD2. The CDR3 loop spans 12 amino acids. V trimming: 2 bases; J trimming: 10 bases; junction bases outside the gene matches: 1. Germline V gene lookup returns CDR1 SGHTA and CDR2 FQGNSA. The DNA of the CDR3 is TGTGCCAGCAGCTTAACTAGCGGGAACCAGTACTTC. Its protein is CASSLTSGNQYF.

This clonotype has a handful of counts. This rearrangement joins TRBV6-2 or TRBV6-3 to TRBJ2-7; a weak D match, TRBD1 (6 bases). Trimming shortened V by 0 bases and J by 2 bases, and 11 bases separated the two germline ends. Per germline, CDR1 MNHEY and CDR2 SVGEGT. This CDR3 has 15 amino acids. The CDR3 DNA reads TGTGCCAGCAGTTACTCCGGCCAGGGGCCCTACGAGCAGTACTTC. It codes for CASSYSGQGPYEQYF.

The chain carries TRBV5-1 and TRBJ2-1, with D unresolved. V was pared by 1 base and J by 3 bases, with 17 bases between. The germline V gene encodes CDR1 SGHRS and CDR2 YFSETQ. The CDR3 is 17 amino acids. CDR3 amino acids: CASSLWVRTDYYNEQFF. In DNA, the CDR3 is TGCGCCAGCAGCTTGTGGGTTCGGACGGATTACTACAATGAGCAGTTCTTC.

In its sample, this clonotype was seen a few times. The chain couples TRBV7-8 to TRBJ1-1; 7 bases align to TRBD1. Germline assignment: CDR1 SGHVS and CDR2 FQNEAQ. V shed 4 bases and J 7 bases; nucleotides not matched to a gene: 6. The CDR3 totals 13 residues. Written as DNA, the CDR3 is TGTGCCAGCAGCTCCGACAGGGTTGTTGAAGCTTTCTTT. It codes for CASSSDRVVEAFF.

The rearrangement links TRBV7-6 to TRBJ2-5; the match to TRBD1 covers 10 bases. V trimming: 4 bases; J trimming: 5 bases; junction bases outside the gene matches: 7. This CDR3 is 15 amino acids long. Germline V gene sequence: CDR1 SGHVS, CDR2 FNYEAQ. The CDR3 loop reads CASSSGQGERETQYF. For the CDR3, the DNA is TGTGCCAGCAGCTCCGGACAGGGGGAGAGGGAGACCCAGTACTTC.

This rearrangement joins TRBV4-3 to TRBJ2-2; D possibly matches TRBD1 or TRBD2 (5 bases each). Trimming left V 2 bases short and J 0 bases short, with 13 bases between. The CDR3 loop spans 17 amino acids. The germline gives CDR1 LGHNA, CDR2 YSLEER. CDR3 sequence reads: CASSQKSWGTNTGELFF. The CDR3 coding sequence is TGCGCCAGCAGCCAAAAGAGTTGGGGGACGAACACCGGGGAGCTGTTTTTT.

This clonotype was observed a few times. The chain joins TRBV5-1 to TRBJ2-3; D gene uncertain. The V end lost 0 bases, the J end lost 2 bases, and 19 bases lay between the germline ends. Germline-derived CDR1 and CDR2 are SGHRS and YFSETQ. The length of the CDR3 is 18 residues. The CDR3 protein is CASSLEGSAYAVTDTQYF. The CDR3 DNA reads as TGCGCCAGCAGCTTGGAAGGGTCCGCATACGCAGTCACAGATACGCAGTATTTT.

This sequence joins TRBV11-2 and TRBJ2-4; maybe TRBD2 (5 bases). There are 13 residues in the CDR3. Germline loops: CDR1 SGHAT, CDR2 FQNNGV. Trimming removed 5 bases at V and 6 bases at J, with 11 bases between. The CDR3 sequence is CASSLAPVNIQYF. CDR3 DNA: TGTGCCAGCAGCCTAGCTCCGGTAAACATTCAGTACTTC. The full variable domain, rest sourced from reference TRBV11-2 and TRBJ2-4, is EAGVAQSPRYKIIEKRQSVAFWCNPISGHATLYWYQQILGQGPKLLIQFQNNGVVDDSQLPKDRFSAERLKGVDSTLKIQPAKLEDSAVYLCASSLAPVNIQYFGAGTRLSVL.

The chain recombines TRBV6-5 with TRBJ2-1; D possibly corresponds to TRBD1 (5 bases). The germline gives CDR1 MNHEY, CDR2 SVGAGI. The CDR3 is made up of 14 amino acids. The V end was cut by 0 bases, the J end by 6 bases, with 9 bases between. The CDR3 DNA follows: TGTGCCAGCAGTTACTCGAAAAGGGGCAATGAGCAGTTCTTC. Protein product: CASSYSKRGNEQFF.

This clonotype was counted between two and nine times. J is TRBJ1-4 and V is TRBV3-1; D uncertain. Trimming removed 1 base from V and 8 bases from J, with 11 bases in between. In germline, CDR1 is LGHDT, CDR2 YNNKEL (reference sequence). This CDR3 is built from 14 residues. The chain's CDR3 is CASSQVEGREKLFF. DNA for the CDR3: TGTGCCAGCAGCCAAGTGGAGGGAAGAGAAAAACTGTTTTTT.

The V call is TRBV10-1, the J call TRBJ2-1; 9 bases map to TRBD1. The germline CDR1 and CDR2 sequences are WNHNN and SYGVQD (reference sequence). The CDR3 loop spans 16 amino acids. Losses at the gene ends were 3 bases for V and 7 bases for J; bases not matched to a gene: 10. The CDR3 here is CASSDLSWTGENEQFF. CDR3 DNA: TGCGCCAGCAGTGACCTCTCTTGGACAGGGGAAAATGAGCAGTTCTTC.

The sample holds many counts of this clonotype. The chain employs TRBV7-9 and TRBJ2-4, with 8 bases identical to TRBD1. The CDR3 consists of 15 residues. V lost 0 bases, J lost 7 bases, and 5 bases stayed unmatched. Per germline, CDR1 SEHNR and CDR2 FQNEAQ (reference sequence). The DNA for the CDR3 is TGTGCCAGCAGCTTAGCGCTGGACAGGGTGAACATTCAGTACTTC. It encodes CASSLALDRVNIQYF.

The chain couples TRBV28 to TRBJ1-4; 9 bases agree with TRBD1. This CDR3 contains 14 residues. Germline V gives CDR1 MDHEN, CDR2 SYDVKM. The V and J ends lost 8 bases and 7 bases, in that order; junction bases with no gene match: 8. The CDR3 protein is CASLAGTGIEKLFF. The CDR3 nucleotides read TGTGCCAGCCTCGCCGGGACAGGGATTGAAAAACTGTTTTTT. Supplemented by reference TRBV28 and TRBJ1-4, the full variable domain reads DVKVTQSSRYLVKRTGEKVFLECVQDMDHENMFWYRQDPGLGLRLIYFSYDVKMKEKGDIPEGYSVSREKKERFSLILESASTNQTSMYLCASLAGTGIEKLFFGSGTQLSVL.

V usage is TRBV7-9 and J usage is TRBJ2-2; either TRBD1 or TRBD2 may supply D (5 bases each). Germline CDR1 and CDR2: SEHNR and FQNEAQ (reference sequence). V was shortened by 4 bases and J by 1 base, with 13 bases between the two germline ends. The CDR3 is made up of 16 amino acids. CDR3 DNA sequence: TGTGCCAGCAGCTCCCGGGACCGGTGGAACACCGGGGAGCTGTTTTTT. Residues: CASSSRDRWNTGELFF.

This clonotype appeared many times. V usage is TRBV6-2 or TRBV6-3 and J usage is TRBJ2-1, with a tentative D call TRBD2 (6 bases). The CDR3 is 13 residues long. V lost 4 bases to trimming and J lost 7 bases, with 11 bases between them. Per the germline V gene, CDR1 is MNHEY and CDR2 is SVGEGT. The CDR3 nucleotides read TGTGCCAGCAGTTCCGGGACTTTTAATGAGCAGTTCTTC. It specifies CASSSGTFNEQFF.

The chain links TRBV29-1 to TRBJ2-1; 9 nucleotides align to TRBD2. Germline V gene data show CDR1 as SQVTM and CDR2 as ANQGSEA. The V gene end was trimmed by 2 bases and the J gene end by 9 bases; junction bases not matched to a gene: 11. The length of the CDR3 is 15 residues. DNA for the CDR3: TGCAGCGTTGAACTCTGGGCTAGCGGGGAAGGTGAGCAGTTCTTC. It encodes CSVELWASGEGEQFF.